The 26 T cell receptor beta chains presented below share a single source sample, sequenced in a study of CD8 T cells in ankylosing spondylitis. Each CDR3 protein gets one entry after TCRdb re-called the 5' RACE reads with MiXCR. The data show 250,000 to 300,000 distinct CDR3 sequences, approximately 20% seen once. Sequencing was performed on blood, either unsorted or a sorted T cell fraction (not recorded which). Receptor source: a male donor with ankylosing spondylitis or in good health (not recorded which).

This clonotype was detected only a few times. The chain recombines TRBV5-1 with TRBJ2-2, with D unclear. Trimming removed 0 bases at V and 4 bases at J, with 7 bases between. The germline V gene encodes CDR1 SGHRS and CDR2 YFSETQ. The CDR3 consists of 14 residues. The chain's CDR3 is CASSLGPSTGELFF. For the CDR3, the DNA is TGCGCCAGCAGCTTGGGACCAAGCACCGGGGAGCTGTTTTTT.

In its sample, this clonotype was seen a few times. Written as DNA, the CDR3 is TGTGCCAGCAGCCCCTCGGTTAGCAATCAGCCCCAGCATTTT. It is translated as CASSPSVSNQPQHF. This sequence joins TRBV12-3 or TRBV12-4 and TRBJ1-5; D remains unclear. The CDR3 spans 14 residues. V lost 6 bases and J lost 0, with 9 bases in between.

This rearrangement joins TRBV12-3 or TRBV12-4 to TRBJ2-2, with 9 bases aligning to TRBD1. V lost 4 bases, J lost 6 bases, and 6 bases stayed unmatched. The length of the CDR3 is 15 residues. The CDR3 spells CASSSTDRGAGELFF. DNA for the CDR3: TGTGCCAGCAGTTCGACCGACAGGGGGGCCGGGGAGCTGTTTTTT.

This clonotype was seen a handful of times. The V call is TRBV5-8, the J call TRBJ2-5, with a possible D match to TRBD2 (5 bases). The CDR3 is made up of 15 amino acids. The V gene's germline CDR1 is SGHTS and CDR2 YDEGEE. Trimming removed 2 bases at V and 4 bases at J, with 15 bases between. This CDR3 reads CASSFGRRNAETQYF. Written as DNA, the CDR3 is TGTGCCAGCAGCTTTGGACGGAGGAATGCAGAGACCCAGTACTTC.

This chain connects TRBV20-1 to TRBJ2-2; 11 nucleotides agree with TRBD2. Germline V gene sequence: CDR1 DFQATT, CDR2 SNEGSKA (reference sequence). V lost 6 bases, J lost 5 bases, and 5 bases stayed unmatched. There are 14 residues in the CDR3. The CDR3 reads CSAPLAGATGELFF. The CDR3, as DNA: TGCAGTGCGCCACTAGCGGGAGCAACCGGGGAGCTGTTTTTT.

The rearrangement links TRBV14 to TRBJ1-1, with D possibly being TRBD1 (5 bases). Per the germline V gene, CDR1 is SGHDN and CDR2 is FVKESK. This CDR3 region has 15 residues. Trimming removed 0 bases at V and 4 bases at J, with 12 bases between. The CDR3 sequence is CASSQDLGESTEAFF. CDR3 coding DNA: TGTGCCAGCAGCCAAGATCTGGGGGAATCCACTGAAGCTTTCTTT.

This clonotype showed up just a few times. This chain links TRBV12-3 or TRBV12-4 with TRBJ1-2; 7 bases agree with TRBD1. After removal of 8 bases from V and 5 bases from J, the junction contained 11 bases not matched to a gene. This CDR3 is built from 14 residues. The CDR3 DNA reads as TGTGCCAGCCGAACATCGGGGACAGCTTATGGCTACACCTTC. Residues: CASRTSGTAYGYTF.

This chain links TRBV20-1 with TRBJ2-1; 7 nucleotides align to TRBD1. In germline, CDR1 is DFQATT, CDR2 SNEGSKA (reference sequence). Unmatched junction bases numbered 12, after V lost 0 bases and J lost 7 bases. The CDR3 is made up of 16 amino acids. The CDR3 loop reads CSARDYGTARWNEQFF. The CDR3, as DNA: TGCAGTGCTAGAGATTACGGGACAGCCCGTTGGAATGAGCAGTTCTTC.

This rearrangement joins TRBV6-2 or TRBV6-3 to TRBJ1-6; no definite D call. Germline V CDR1 and CDR2: MNHEY, SVGEGT. The CDR3 totals 14 residues. The V end was cut by 8 bases, the J end by 4 bases, with 12 bases between. The CDR3 region has the DNA TGTGCCAGCGCCGGCGGGAGTTATAATTCACCCCTCCACTTT. Translating it yields CASAGGSYNSPLHF.

This rearrangement joins TRBV12-3 or TRBV12-4 to TRBJ2-7; D remains unclear. With 3 bases removed from V and 1 base from J, the gap between germline ends came to 7 bases. The CDR3 has 13 amino acids. The CDR3 sequence is CASSFESSYEQYV. DNA of the CDR3: TGTGCCAGCAGTTTTGAGTCTTCCTACGAGCAGTACGTC.

The J gene is TRBJ2-5, the V gene TRBV5-6; 10 positions match TRBD2. Germline CDR1 SGHDT, CDR2 YYEEEE. The V and J ends lost 3 bases and 1 base, in that order; junction bases with no gene match: 9. The CDR3 extends over 17 amino acids. CDR3 loop: CASSSGSLAGAQETQYF. The CDR3, as DNA: TGTGCCAGCAGCTCCGGAAGCCTAGCGGGGGCCCAAGAGACCCAGTACTTC.

This sequence joins TRBV28 and TRBJ1-2; tentative D call: TRBD1 (6 bases). The CDR3 extends over 15 amino acids. V was cut by 5 bases and J by 5 bases, with 18 bases left in between. Per the germline V gene, CDR1 is MDHEN and CDR2 is SYDVKM. CDR3 protein: CASSPPWGTRYGYTF. As DNA, the CDR3 is TGTGCCAGCAGTCCCCCATGGGGGACAAGATATGGCTACACCTTC.

The J gene is TRBJ1-4, the V gene TRBV12-3 or TRBV12-4, with unresolved D. The CDR3 is made up of 14 amino acids. With 3 bases removed from V and 4 bases from J, the gap between germline ends came to 9 bases. The CDR3 loop is CASSLLGGNEKLFF. CDR3 sequence (DNA): TGTGCCAGCAGTTTGTTGGGTGGTAATGAAAAACTGTTTTTT.

This clonotype was recorded many times. The rearrangement links TRBV6-1 to TRBJ2-1; 8 bases fit TRBD2. The length of the CDR3 is 17 residues. Germline trimming cut 6 bases from V and 1 base from J; bases unmatched to any gene: 11. Germline V gene sequence: CDR1 MNHNS, CDR2 SASEGT. Written as DNA, the CDR3 is TGTGCCAGCAGGAAAACCGCTAGCGGGCGTTCCTACAATGAGCAGTTCTTC. Protein product: CASRKTASGRSYNEQFF.

This clonotype was seen a few times. The chain recombines TRBV18 with TRBJ1-1; 8 bases are a match to TRBD1. Germline-derived CDR1 and CDR2 are KGHSH and LQKENI. Trimming cost V 3 bases and J 1 base; bases outside gene matches: 7. This CDR3 comprises 16 residues. The CDR3 protein is CASSPMTGAKNTEAFF. CDR3 nucleotides: TGTGCCAGCTCACCCATGACAGGGGCCAAGAACACTGAAGCTTTCTTT.

The rearrangement links TRBV9 to TRBJ2-5, with a tentative D call TRBD1 (6 bases). Germline loops: CDR1 SGDLS, CDR2 YYNGEE. CDR3 length: 13 amino acids. Trimming pared 6 bases from V and 2 bases from J, leaving 11 bases between. CDR3 DNA: TGTGCCAGCAACCGGGACACACAAGAGACCCAGTACTTC. It is translated as CASNRDTQETQYF.

V is TRBV4-2 and J is TRBJ2-6; TRBD1 is a possible D gene (5 bases). Per germline, CDR1 LGHNA and CDR2 YNFKEQ. V gave up 1 base and J gave up 0 bases, with 13 bases separating them. This CDR3 comprises 18 residues. The CDR3 reads CASSQGFGRGSGANVLTF. In DNA form, the CDR3 reads TGTGCCAGCAGCCAAGGGTTTGGAAGGGGCTCTGGGGCCAACGTCCTGACTTTC.

As regards this clonotype: The junction and the germline gene differ at one end; a read error may be behind it. The chain has TRBV5-1 and TRBJ1-2, with TRBD1 as a possible D gene (5 bases). The germline V gene has CDR1 SGHRS and CDR2 YFSETQ. The CDR3 covers 14 residues. Here the CDR3 reads CASSLGGVRYAYTF. CDR3 bases: TGCGCCAGCAGCTTGGGAGGGGTTCGGTATGCCTACACCTTC.

The gene calls are TRBV5-1 and TRBJ2-1; D unclear. Germline CDR1 reads SGHRS; CDR2 reads YFSETQ. The V end was cut by 0 bases, the J end by 7 bases, with 11 bases between. The CDR3 loop spans 14 amino acids. The CDR3 is CASSLGNQANEQFF. The CDR3 DNA reads as TGCGCCAGCAGCTTGGGCAACCAGGCAAATGAGCAGTTCTTC.

The chain joins TRBV5-1 to TRBJ2-3; D gene unclear. This CDR3 is 14 amino acids long. Germline CDR1 reads SGHRS; CDR2 reads YFSETQ. Trimming left V 0 bases short and J 3 bases short, with 8 bases between. The CDR3 is CASSLAADTDTQYF. The CDR3 DNA sequence: TGCGCCAGCAGCTTGGCAGCAGATACAGATACGCAGTATTTT.

This chain connects TRBV7-6 to TRBJ1-6, with unresolved D. V shed 2 bases and J shed 0 bases, with 2 bases lying between them. In germline, CDR1 is SGHVS, CDR2 FNYEAQ. The CDR3 is made up of 14 amino acids. The CDR3 region is CASSLTSYNSPLHF. The CDR3 DNA reads TGTGCCAGCAGCTTAACCTCCTATAATTCACCCCTCCACTTT.

Only a few counts were recorded for this clonotype. The V gene is TRBV29-1, the J gene TRBJ1-2; perhaps TRBD1 as D (6 bases). The CDR3 is 15 amino acids. Germline lookup yields CDR1 SQVTM and CDR2 ANQGSEA. Trimming stripped 0 bases from V and 0 bases from J, with 11 bases between. CDR3 nucleotides: TGCAGCGTTGAAGATTTAGAGGGGGCTAACTATGGCTACACCTTC. Translation: CSVEDLEGANYGYTF.

The chain is built from TRBV20-1 and TRBJ2-4, with TRBD2 as a possible D gene (6 bases). Germline CDR1 and CDR2: DFQATT and SNEGSKA (reference sequence). The CDR3 is 13 residues long. The ends were cut back, 3 bases at V and 0 bases at J, with 6 bases in the middle. The CDR3 DNA sequence: TGCAGTGCTAGCGGGGGAGCCAAAAACATTCAGTACTTC. Translated: CSASGGAKNIQYF.

The rearrangement uses TRBV12-3 or TRBV12-4 and TRBJ2-1; 12 nucleotides line up with TRBD2. CDR3 length: 17 residues. V was pared by 1 base and J by 7 bases, with 8 bases of the junction left unmatched. CDR3 coding DNA: TGTGCCAGCAGTTTAGGGGCGGGACTAGCGGGCTCGAATGAGCAGTTCTTC. It encodes CASSLGAGLAGSNEQFF.

The chain joins TRBV3-1 to TRBJ1-4; D perhaps matches TRBD1 (6 bases). The CDR3 sequence is 15 residues long. V dropped 2 bases and J dropped 4 bases, with 11 bases sitting between them. Germline loops: CDR1 LGHDT, CDR2 YNNKEL (reference sequence). The DNA for the CDR3 is TGTGCCAGCAGCCAATACAGGGCTTATAATGAAAAACTGTTTTTT. Amino acids: CASSQYRAYNEKLFF.

This clonotype has just a few counts. The rearrangement joins TRBV10-3 to TRBJ1-1, with a weak D call TRBD1 (5 bases). CDR1 and CDR2 from the germline V gene are ENHRY and SYGVKD. V lost 4 bases, J lost 4 bases, and 16 bases lay in between. This CDR3 comprises 15 residues. CDR3 region: CAISGGSRGVTEAFF. The CDR3 DNA reads TGTGCCATCAGTGGGGGGTCAAGGGGCGTCACTGAAGCTTTCTTT.